This passage covers 18 T cell receptor beta chains from one sample sequenced in a study of shared clonotypes between healthy human individuals. Sequenced by immunoSEQ multiplex PCR; TCRdb stores in-frame clones only, minus some. The sample records 2.3 million or so clones, 80% to 95% being singletons. The sample was naive CD4+ T cells from PBMCs. The subset is: CD45RA+ positively selected. These receptors originate from a man aged 18 to 30 in good health. Some clones in this sample may be carry-over from other donors' samples.

The chain carries TRBV11-3 and TRBJ1-1; 10 nucleotides align to TRBD1. The CDR3 length is 16 residues. Germline V gene sequence: CDR1 SGHNT, CDR2 YENEEA. V was clipped by 4 bases and J by 12 bases; unmatched bases: 17. The CDR3 region is CASSSTGGARRTKTFF. CDR3 sequence (DNA): TGTGCCAGCAGCTCGACAGGGGGCGCCCGACGGACGAAAACTTTCTTT.

The table lists this clone with a count of one. The rearrangement joins TRBV5-1 to TRBJ2-7; TRBD1 aligns across 7 bases. V trimming: 4 bases; J trimming: 7 bases; junction bases outside the gene matches: 2. The CDR3 consists of 11 residues. Germline V gene data show CDR1 as SGHRS and CDR2 as YFSETQ. This CDR3 is CASSEDREQYF. The CDR3 DNA is TGCGCCAGCAGCGAGGACAGGGAGCAGTACTTC.

The chain joins TRBV27 to TRBJ2-7; 8 nucleotides align to TRBD1. The ends lost 7 bases at V and 4 bases at J; junction bases unmatched: 12. The CDR3 sequence is 15 residues long. Germline-derived CDR1 and CDR2 are MNHEY and SMNVEV (reference sequence). CDR3 in DNA: TGTGCCAGCACACCGACCGGGACAGGACAGTACGAGCAGTACTTC. Protein sequence: CASTPTGTGQYEQYF.

The chain has TRBV28 and TRBJ1-5, with D unresolved. Per germline, CDR1 MDHEN and CDR2 SYDVKM. This CDR3 contains 16 residues. V lost 2 bases and J lost 0, with 11 bases in between. The CDR3 loop is CASSLGSGNSNQPQHF. The CDR3 region has the DNA TGTGCCAGCAGTTTAGGGTCGGGAAATAGCAATCAGCCCCAGCATTTT.

J is TRBJ2-5 and V is TRBV11-2; D may be TRBD1 or TRBD2 (6 bases each). Germline V gene lookup returns CDR1 SGHAT and CDR2 FQNNGV. V shed 9 bases and J shed 4 bases, with 18 bases lying between them. This CDR3 comprises 14 residues. CDR3 in DNA: TGTGCCAGTGTAGGGGACTTCAGGGGAGAGACCCAGTACTTC. This encodes CASVGDFRGETQYF.

The rearrangement joins TRBV10-2 to TRBJ2-2; D is undetermined. Germline-derived CDR1 and CDR2 are WSHSY and SAAADI. This CDR3 has 13 residues. The V end lost 3 bases, the J end lost 1 base, and 3 bases lay between the germline ends. CDR3 sequence reads: CASSEGNTGELFF. CDR3 in DNA: TGCGCCAGCAGTGAAGGGAACACCGGGGAGCTGTTTTTT.

The chain combines TRBV28 with TRBJ2-4, with a possible D match to TRBD1 (6 bases). V lost 6 bases and J lost 6, with 18 bases in between. CDR1 is MDHEN, CDR2 SYDVKM, per germline. This CDR3 region has 15 residues. CDR3 loop: CASSLQGSGRNIQYF. CDR3 bases: TGTGCCAGCAGCTTACAGGGATCAGGGAGAAACATTCAGTACTTC.

The chain couples TRBV5-4 to TRBJ1-1; no reliable D call. Germline CDR1 is SGHNT and CDR2 is YYREEE (reference sequence). V gave up 1 base and J gave up 6 bases, with 10 bases separating them. The CDR3 is 13 amino acids. In nucleotides, the CDR3 is TGTGCCAGCAGCTTGCAATTTAGAGCTGAAGCTTTCTTT. It encodes CASSLQFRAEAFF.

The rearrangement links TRBV7-9 to TRBJ1-5; maybe TRBD1 (5 bases). The CDR3 spans 14 residues. The V and J ends lost 1 base and 5 bases respectively, with 9 bases between them. Germline lookup yields CDR1 SEHNR and CDR2 FQNEAQ (reference sequence). This chain's CDR3 is CASSLGSGYQPQHF. CDR3 DNA sequence: TGTGCCAGCAGCTTAGGTTCAGGGTATCAGCCCCAGCATTTT.

J is TRBJ2-3 and V is TRBV7-3; tentative D call: TRBD2 (6 bases). The CDR3 runs 15 residues. Between the trimmed V and J ends, which lost 5 bases and 6 bases, there was a span of 18 bases. Germline V CDR1 and CDR2: SGHTA, FQGTGA. CDR3 loop: CASSKGLRGADTQYF. Written as DNA, the CDR3 is TGTGCCAGCAGCAAAGGACTCCGCGGGGCCGATACGCAGTATTTT.

The chain uses TRBV27 and TRBJ2-1; D call uncertain. This CDR3 region has 17 residues. CDR1 and CDR2 from the germline V gene are MNHEY and SMNVEV (reference sequence). Trimming left V 5 bases short and J 2 bases short, with 19 bases between. The CDR3 protein is CASSTLVWADTYNEQFF. In DNA, the CDR3 is TGTGCCAGCAGTACCCTAGTTTGGGCGGATACCTACAATGAGCAGTTCTTC.

The chain joins TRBV11-2 to TRBJ1-1; no definite D call. The V end lost 0 bases, the J end lost 0 bases, and 14 bases lay between the germline ends. Germline assignment: CDR1 SGHAT and CDR2 FQNNGV. This CDR3 has 17 amino acids. The CDR3 sequence: CASSLERSSTLNTEAFF. CDR3 sequence (DNA): TGTGCCAGCAGCTTAGAAAGGTCCTCAACCCTGAACACTGAAGCTTTCTTT.

This clone was seen a single time. V gene TRBV5-1 combines with J gene TRBJ1-3; no clear D gene. V lost 0 bases, J lost 0 bases, and 10 bases lay in between. The CDR3 extends over 16 amino acids. Germline V gene data show CDR1 as SGHRS and CDR2 as YFSETQ. For the CDR3, the DNA is TGCGCCAGCAGCTTGGACACCTCGGGCTCTGGAAACACCATATATTTT. Its protein is CASSLDTSGSGNTIYF.

The chain has TRBV7-6 and TRBJ2-5, with TRBD1 matching over 7 bases. CDR3 length: 15 amino acids. With V trimmed by 3 bases and J by 1 base, 5 bases remained unmatched. CDR1 and CDR2 from the germline V gene are SGHVS and FNYEAQ. The CDR3 reads CASSFSTGAQETQYF. DNA for the CDR3: TGTGCCAGCAGCTTTTCTACAGGGGCCCAAGAGACCCAGTACTTC.

This chain joins TRBV7-9 and TRBJ2-7; 10 positions match TRBD2. The length of the CDR3 is 19 residues. V gave up 7 bases and J gave up 0 bases; unmatched junction bases: 18. Germline V gives CDR1 SEHNR, CDR2 FQNEAQ (reference sequence). CDR3 DNA sequence: TGTGCCAGCACAATTTCACCGGGACTAGCGTCACCAAGCTCCTACGAGCAGTACTTC. Translated: CASTISPGLASPSSYEQYF.

Comment on this clone: Distinct nucleotide sequences in the sample also encode this CDR3. The chain has TRBV20-1 and TRBJ2-5; D remains ambiguous. CDR1 DFQATT and CDR2 SNEGSKA come from the germline V gene (reference sequence). There are 10 residues in the CDR3. V shed 3 bases and J shed 5 bases, with 4 bases lying between them. CDR3 loop: CSARRETQYF. The CDR3 DNA follows: TGCAGTGCTAGGAGGGAGACCCAGTACTTC.

The chain combines TRBV30 with TRBJ2-7; D possibly corresponds to TRBD1 (6 bases). V was pared by 2 bases and J by 4 bases, with 9 bases between. Germline assignment: CDR1 GTSNPN and CDR2 SVGIG (reference sequence). The CDR3 covers 12 residues. CDR3 region: CAWSFQGYEQYF. CDR3 DNA: TGTGCCTGGAGTTTTCAGGGGTACGAGCAGTACTTC.

This chain uses TRBV29-1 with TRBJ2-3; perhaps TRBD2 as D (7 bases). CDR3 length: 15 amino acids. CDR1 SQVTM and CDR2 ANQGSEA come from the germline V gene. CDR3 DNA sequence: TGCATAGTGGTTGGACTAGGGGGGGGTTTAGATACGCAGTATTTT. Protein: CIVVGLGGGLDTQYF.